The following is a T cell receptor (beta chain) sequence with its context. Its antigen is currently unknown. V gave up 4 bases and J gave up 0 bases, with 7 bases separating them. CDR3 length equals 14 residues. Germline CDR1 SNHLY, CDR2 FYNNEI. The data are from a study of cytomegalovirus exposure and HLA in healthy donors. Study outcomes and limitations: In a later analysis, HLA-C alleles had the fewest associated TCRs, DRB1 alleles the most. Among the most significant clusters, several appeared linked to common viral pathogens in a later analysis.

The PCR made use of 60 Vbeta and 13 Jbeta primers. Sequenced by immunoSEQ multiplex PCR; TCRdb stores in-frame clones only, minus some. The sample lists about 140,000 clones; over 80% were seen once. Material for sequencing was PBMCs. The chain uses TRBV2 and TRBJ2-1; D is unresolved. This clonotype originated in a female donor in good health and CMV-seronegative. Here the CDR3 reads CASSVESSYNEQFF. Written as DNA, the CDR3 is TGTGCCAGCAGTGTAGAGAGCTCCTACAATGAGCAGTTCTTC.